One and the same sample provided the 21 T cell receptor beta chains below, sequenced in a study of T cells in women clearing cervical HPV infection. Assay used: immunoSEQ multiplex PCR; TCRdb lists only in-frame clones, some missing. Across over 15,000 clones, the top ten clones capture roughly a sixth of the sample. Source material: blood buffy coat. All receptors derive from a woman between 18 and 75 years old with a cervical HPV16 infection that either progressed to CIN3+ or cleared (not recorded which).

On this clone: The missing CDR3 end, 3 residues past where the read stops, is filled in from the germline J gene. The V call is TRBV6-1, the J call TRBJ2-3; D perhaps matches TRBD1 (5 bases). Germline-derived CDR1 and CDR2 are MNHNS and SASEGT. The CDR3 runs to 14 residues. The sequenced part of the CDR3 DNA is TGTGCCAGCAGTGCGCAGGGCGAAAATCAGCCG. It is translated as CASSAQGENQP. The complete CDR3 protein is CASSAQGENQPQYF.

Comment on this clone: The read gets to within 3 residues of the CDR3 end, and the germline J gene fills in the rest. The chain has TRBV20-1 and TRBJ1-2; tentatively, D is TRBD1 (5 bases). V dropped 3 bases and J dropped 6 bases, with 5 bases sitting between them. From germline, CDR1 is DFQATT and CDR2 SNEGSKA (reference sequence). The CDR3 sequence is 10 residues long. The covered CDR3 bases are TGCAGTGCTAGCAGGGATGGC. It encodes CSASRDG. The full CDR3 protein reads CSASRDGYTF.

Note on this clone: The read ends 3 residues early relative to the CDR3; the germline J gene fills the gap. The same CDR3 is also encoded by other DNA sequences in this sample. The chain employs TRBV29-1 and TRBJ1-3; the D is unclear. Trimming cost V 2 bases and J 0 bases, with 8 bases left between them. The germline V gene encodes CDR1 SQVTM and CDR2 ANQGSEA. The CDR3 consists of 14 residues. The CDR3 sequence: CSVEHRASGNTIYF. The CDR3 DNA, read in part, is TGCAGCGTTGAACACAGAGCCTCTGGAAACACC.

A remark on this clone: Sequencing ends 3 residues short of the CDR3 end; the germline J gene provides the rest. The chain uses TRBV30 and TRBJ1-4; 7 bases align to TRBD1. The length of the CDR3 is 14 residues. Germline CDR1 is GTSNPN and CDR2 is SVGIG (reference sequence). The V gene end was trimmed by 2 bases and the J gene end by 3 bases; junction bases not matched to a gene: 3. The CDR3: CAWSPGQSNEKLFF. The DNA read from the CDR3 is TGTGCCTGGAGTCCGGGACAGTCTAATGAAAAA.

As to this clone: The read terminates 3 residues ahead of where the CDR3 ends, so the germline J gene completes it. The rearrangement joins TRBV30 to TRBJ2-1; no firm D call. Trimming pared 2 bases from V and 9 bases from J, leaving 11 bases between. CDR3 length equals 12 residues. Germline assignment: CDR1 GTSNPN and CDR2 SVGIG (reference sequence). The CDR3 is CAWSPRHSEQFF. The CDR3 DNA, read in part, is TGTGCCTGGAGTCCAAGACACTCTGAG.

Concerning this clone itself: Read coverage stops 3 residues before the CDR3 terminus; the germline J gene supplies the remainder. V is TRBV29-1 and J is TRBJ1-1; TRBD1 aligns across 7 bases. V lost 6 bases and J lost 0; bases outside the gene matches: 10. In germline, CDR1 is SQVTM, CDR2 ANQGSEA. This CDR3 has 15 amino acids. The CDR3 protein is CSVGGRGELNTEAFF. Incomplete CDR3 DNA: TGCAGCGTGGGGGGCAGGGGGGAATTGAACACTGAA.

With regard to this clone: The read terminates 3 residues before the CDR3 end, so the remaining end is supplied by the germline J gene. The rearrangement links TRBV7-8 to TRBJ1-2, with a tentative D call TRBD1 (5 bases). Germline CDR1 is SGHVS and CDR2 is FQNEAQ. This CDR3 has 16 amino acids. The sequenced part of the CDR3 DNA is TGTGCCAGCAGCCATCGGGAGGGGAGGGGAACAGATACC. Its translation is CASSHREGRGTDT. The entire CDR3 is CASSHREGRGTDTYTF.

About this clone: With the read ending 3 residues before the CDR3 end, the germline J gene is used to fill in that end. Other DNA sequences within the sample encode an identical CDR3. V is TRBV27 and J is TRBJ2-2; D may be TRBD2 (5 bases). The CDR3 has 14 residues. Germline-derived CDR1 and CDR2 are MNHEY and SMNVEV (reference sequence). Trimming pared 7 bases from V and 6 bases from J, leaving 15 bases between. The CDR3 bases that were read are TGTGCCAGCACGCAGAGGGTTCGTTCCGGGGAG. Its translation: CASTQRVRSGE. The full-length CDR3 reads as CASTQRVRSGELFF.

About this clone itself: Read sequence stops 3 residues before the CDR3 end, and the germline J gene provides the missing end. The chain recombines TRBV18 with TRBJ1-4; D not certain. Deletions cut 3 bases from V and 0 bases from J, with 17 bases between. Germline V gene lookup returns CDR1 KGHSH and CDR2 LQKENI. The CDR3 sequence is 18 residues long. The CDR3 loop is CASSPSSGLRTTNEKLFF. Partial CDR3 DNA: TGTGCCAGCTCACCGTCCAGCGGCCTAAGAACAACTAATGAAAAA. The full variable domain, completed using reference TRBV18 and TRBJ1-4, is NAGVMQNPRHLVRRRGQEARLRCSPMKGHSHVYWYRQLPEEGLKFMVYLQKENIIDESGMPKERFSAEFPKEGPSILRIQQVVRGDSAAYFCASSPSSGLRTTNEKLFFGSGTQLSVL.

In the case of this clone: The read terminates 3 residues before the CDR3 end, so the remaining end is supplied by the germline J gene. The chain recombines TRBV15 with TRBJ1-2; D not certain. CDR3 size: 14 residues. V lost 0 bases to trimming and J lost 7 bases, with 12 bases between them. The germline V gene encodes CDR1 LNHNV and CDR2 YYDKDF (reference sequence). The CDR3 reads CATSRDRVSVGYTF. The CDR3 DNA, read in part, is TGTGCCACCAGCAGAGATCGAGTCTCGGTTGGC. Full variable domain (remainder filled in from reference TRBV15 and TRBJ1-2): DAMVIQNPRYQVTQFGKPVTLSCSQTLNHNVMYWYQQKSSQAPKLLFHYYDKDFNNEADTPDNFQSRRPNTSFCFLDIRSPGLGDTAMYLCATSRDRVSVGYTFGSGTRLTVV.

Turning to this clone: The read ends 3 residues before the CDR3 terminus; that terminus is restored from the germline J gene. The chain uses TRBV4-2 and TRBJ2-5; 11 nucleotides line up with TRBD1. V was pared by 4 bases and J by 3 bases, with 10 bases of the junction left unmatched. The CDR3 totals 17 residues. Germline V CDR1 and CDR2: LGHNA, YNFKEQ. CDR3 in amino acids: CASSPDMGQGEKETQYF. Partial CDR3 DNA: TGTGCCAGCAGCCCTGATATGGGACAGGGGGAGAAAGAGACC.

The CDR3 is CASTRDRPASPLHF. CDR3 DNA, as far as it was read: TGTGCCAGCACTAGGGACAGGCCAGCATCACCC. This chain joins TRBV7-2 and TRBJ1-6, with 8 bases aligning to TRBD1. From the germline J gene comes the end of the CDR3, since the read stops 3 residues before it. The V segment lost 7 bases and the J segment 10 bases; nucleotides outside the gene matches: 9. This CDR3 is 14 amino acids long. Germline V gene sequence: CDR1 SGHTA, CDR2 FQGNSA.

About this clone: With the read ending 3 residues before the CDR3 end, the germline J gene is used to fill in that end. J is TRBJ2-1 and V is TRBV10-2; TRBD2 matches at 10 bases. CDR3 length: 16 amino acids. V trimming: 0 bases; J trimming: 3 bases; junction bases outside the gene matches: 2. In germline, CDR1 is WSHSY, CDR2 SAAADI. The chain's CDR3 is CASSESTSGIYNEQFF. CDR3 DNA (partial): TGCGCCAGCAGTGAGTCAACTAGCGGGATCTACAATGAG.

This clone is called medium-sized based on its frequency. CDR3 DNA, as far as it was read: TGTGCCAGTAGTATGAGAGGGGGAGATACG. It encodes CASSMRGGDT. The whole CDR3 protein is CASSMRGGDTQYF. The V and J genes are TRBV19 and TRBJ2-3, with D perhaps matching TRBD1 (6 bases). The read is 3 residues too short to cover the CDR3 end, so that end is filled in from the germline J gene. In germline, CDR1 is LNHDA, CDR2 SQIVND (reference sequence). Trimming removed 3 bases from V and 5 bases from J, with 9 bases in between. This CDR3 is 13 amino acids long.

Points on this clone: The sequence runs out 3 residues before the end of the CDR3; the remainder is reconstructed from the germline J gene. The rearrangement uses TRBV30 and TRBJ1-1, with D perhaps matching TRBD1 (5 bases). Germline loops: CDR1 GTSNPN, CDR2 SVGIG (reference sequence). The CDR3 contains 10 residues. The CDR3 loop reads CAYIGGVAFF. The covered CDR3 bases are TGTGCCTACATAGGAGGGGTG.

With regard to this clone: The DNA ends 3 residues before the CDR3 does, and the rest of the CDR3 is filled in from the germline J gene. The chain is built from TRBV28 and TRBJ2-7, with a weak D call TRBD2 (6 bases). Trimming removed 3 bases from V and 3 bases from J, with 12 bases in between. In germline, CDR1 is MDHEN, CDR2 SYDVKM. The CDR3 loop spans 14 amino acids. CDR3 DNA (partial): TGTGCCAGCAGTTTTCGGGGGTCTATCTACGAG. It translates to CASSFRGSIYE. In full, the CDR3 reads CASSFRGSIYEQYF. Together with reference TRBV28 and TRBJ2-7, the CDR3 gives the full variable domain: DVKVTQSSRYLVKRTGEKVFLECVQDMDHENMFWYRQDPGLGLRLIYFSYDVKMKEKGDIPEGYSVSREKKERFSLILESASTNQTSMYLCASSFRGSIYEQYFGPGTRLTVT.

As regards this clone: The read terminates 3 residues before the CDR3 end, so the remaining end is supplied by the germline J gene. This chain joins TRBV11-1 and TRBJ2-2, with 9 bases aligning to TRBD1. This CDR3 comprises 14 residues. CDR1 and CDR2 (germline): SGHAT, FQDESV (reference sequence). CDR3 amino acids: CASSSGTGQRPLFF. The covered CDR3 bases are TGTGCCAGCAGCTCCGGGACAGGGCAGCGGCCG.

To note about this clone: Read data end 3 residues before the CDR3 end; the end is taken from the germline J gene. This chain joins TRBV5-1 and TRBJ1-4, with TRBD1 as a possible D gene (6 bases). Germline CDR1 SGHRS, CDR2 YFSETQ. The CDR3 extends over 15 amino acids. CDR3 DNA, as far as it was read: TGCGCCAGCAGCTTGTTGGGGACAAGGGATTCACCA. Translation: CASSLLGTRDSP. The whole CDR3 protein is CASSLLGTRDSPLFF.

As to this clone: The missing CDR3 end, 3 residues past where the read stops, is filled in from the germline J gene. The chain carries TRBV7-2 and TRBJ2-1, with D possibly being TRBD2 (5 bases). The length of the CDR3 is 15 residues. The V gene lost 5 bases and the J gene lost 1 base, with 12 bases spanning the gap. In germline, CDR1 is SGHTA, CDR2 FQGNSA. CDR3 residues: CASSPSGPSYNEQFF. The sequenced CDR3 bases are TGTGCCAGCAGCCCGAGCGGCCCTTCCTACAATGAG.

In the case of this clone: Sequencing ends 3 residues short of the CDR3 end; the germline J gene provides the rest. The rearrangement uses TRBV28 and TRBJ1-2; D remains unclear. Trimming cost V 4 bases and J 2 bases, with 5 bases left between them. This CDR3 region has 12 residues. Germline loops: CDR1 MDHEN, CDR2 SYDVKM. The sequenced part of the CDR3 DNA is TGTGCCAGCAGTTGGCGGAACTATGGC. It is translated as CASSWRNYG. The CDR3 in its entirety is CASSWRNYGYTF.

In the case of this clone: The sequence runs out 3 residues before the end of the CDR3; the remainder is reconstructed from the germline J gene. The gene calls are TRBV11-1 and TRBJ1-1; 8 bases fit TRBD1. The germline V gene has CDR1 SGHAT and CDR2 FQDESV (reference sequence). J was trimmed by 6 bases and V by 6 bases; bases with no gene match: 6. The CDR3 is made up of 13 amino acids. CDR3 residues: CASRQGGRAEAFF. The sequenced part of the CDR3 DNA is TGTGCCAGCAGACAGGGGGGCAGGGCTGAA.